These T cell receptor beta chains were read from a single sample in a study of human T cells and chemical hapten exposure. In TCRdb, the RACE reads were re-called with MiXCR into one record per CDR3 protein. The sample records tens of thousands of distinct CDR3 sequences, roughly a tenth being singletons. The input for sequencing was whole blood, taken in connection with sensitization to the hapten diphenylcyclopropenone (DPC). These receptors were collected from a woman in her thirties or forties with alopecia areata. Some clones in this sample may be carry-over from other donors' samples. Each CDR3 is given with its conserved first and last residue. A D gene is named only where the DNA matches it firmly. The size of a clone is reported for some rows only, either as once, few or many, or as a class for expanded clones.

V gene: TRBV7-2; D gene: NA; clone size: NA; J gene: TRBJ1-5; CDR3 protein: CASSSYSGGNQPQHF; CDR3 DNA: TGTGCCAGCAGCTCATACAGTGGAGGCAATCAGCCCCAGCATTTT
V gene: TRBV5-1; D gene: NA; clone size: NA; J gene: TRBJ2-2; CDR3 protein: CASSLGSGAGELFF; CDR3 DNA: TGCGCCAGCAGCTTGGGCTCGGGGGCCGGGGAGCTGTTTTTT
V gene: TRBV6-2/TRBV6-3; D gene: TRBD1; clone size: many; J gene: TRBJ1-1; CDR3 protein: CASSYGQVTEAFF; CDR3 DNA: TGTGCCAGCAGTTACGGACAGGTCACTGAAGCTTTCTTT
V gene: TRBV29-1; D gene: TRBD1; clone size: NA; J gene: TRBJ2-7; CDR3 protein: CSIRDRVNEQYF; CDR3 DNA: TGCAGCATCCGGGACAGGGTAAACGAGCAGTACTTC
V gene: TRBV19; D gene: TRBD1; clone size: many; J gene: TRBJ2-6; CDR3 protein: CASSSDRETGANVLTF; CDR3 DNA: TGTGCCAGTAGCTCTGACAGGGAAACTGGGGCCAACGTCCTGACTTTC
V gene: TRBV12-3/TRBV12-4; D gene: TRBD1; clone size: many; J gene: TRBJ2-4; CDR3 protein: CASSRQGGKNIQYF; CDR3 DNA: TGTGCCAGCAGTAGACAGGGCGGAAAAAACATTCAGTACTTC
V gene: TRBV6-2/TRBV6-3; D gene: TRBD2; clone size: NA; J gene: TRBJ2-7; CDR3 protein: CASSAPASGGYEQYF; CDR3 DNA: TGTGCCAGCAGTGCCCCGGCCAGCGGGGGGTACGAGCAGTACTTC
V gene: TRBV7-6; D gene: NA; clone size: NA; J gene: TRBJ1-4; CDR3 protein: CASSFVWGTNEKLFF; CDR3 DNA: TGTGCCAGCAGCTTCGTTTGGGGGACTAATGAAAAACTGTTTTTT
V gene: TRBV7-2; D gene: NA; clone size: NA; J gene: TRBJ2-5; CDR3 protein: CASSFGPQETQYF; CDR3 DNA: TGTGCCAGCAGCTTTGGACCTCAAGAGACCCAGTACTTC
V gene: TRBV5-6; D gene: NA; clone size: many; J gene: TRBJ1-6; CDR3 protein: CASSLVASSYNSPLHF; CDR3 DNA: TGTGCCAGCAGCTTGGTAGCCTCCTCCTATAATTCACCCCTCCACTTT
V gene: TRBV29-1; D gene: NA; clone size: few; J gene: TRBJ2-2; CDR3 protein: CSVTPRLNTGELFF; CDR3 DNA: TGCAGCGTTACCCCTAGACTGAACACCGGGGAGCTGTTTTTT
V gene: TRBV24-1; D gene: NA; clone size: NA; J gene: TRBJ2-2; CDR3 protein: CATRGRANTGELFF; CDR3 DNA: TGTGCCACCCGGGGTCGGGCGAACACCGGGGAGCTGTTTTTT
V gene: TRBV15; D gene: NA; clone size: many; J gene: TRBJ2-2; CDR3 protein: CATSRGGANTGELFF; CDR3 DNA: TGTGCCACCAGCAGAGGCGGAGCGAACACCGGGGAGCTGTTTTTT
V gene: TRBV20-1; D gene: TRBD1; clone size: many; J gene: TRBJ1-5; CDR3 protein: CSVGTGGLSNQPQHF; CDR3 DNA: TGCAGTGTCGGGACAGGCGGTTTGAGCAATCAGCCCCAGCATTTT
V gene: TRBV7-2; D gene: TRBD1; clone size: NA; J gene: TRBJ1-1; CDR3 protein: CASSIQGANTEAFF; CDR3 DNA: TGTGCCAGCAGCATACAGGGGGCGAACACTGAAGCTTTCTTT
V gene: TRBV6-5; D gene: NA; clone size: many; J gene: TRBJ1-6; CDR3 protein: CASSYLSAPLHF; CDR3 DNA: TGTGCCAGCAGTTACTTATCTGCACCCCTCCACTTT
V gene: TRBV7-2; D gene: NA; clone size: many; J gene: TRBJ1-1; CDR3 protein: CASSFGGRETEAFF; CDR3 DNA: TGTGCCAGCAGCTTCGGGGGGCGGGAAACTGAAGCTTTCTTT
V gene: TRBV28; D gene: TRBD1; clone size: NA; J gene: TRBJ1-2; CDR3 protein: CASRAGQGARHGNYGYTF; CDR3 DNA: TGTGCCAGCAGGGCGGGACAGGGGGCGAGGCACGGCAACTATGGCTACACCTTC
V gene: TRBV7-2; D gene: NA; clone size: many; J gene: TRBJ2-6; CDR3 protein: CASSLVAGRSGANVLTF; CDR3 DNA: TGTGCCAGCAGCTTAGTAGCTGGGCGCTCTGGGGCCAACGTCCTGACTTTC
V gene: TRBV29-1; D gene: TRBD2; clone size: few; J gene: TRBJ2-3; CDR3 protein: CSVRVAGFADTQYF; CDR3 DNA: TGCAGCGTGAGAGTAGCGGGGTTCGCAGATACGCAGTATTTT